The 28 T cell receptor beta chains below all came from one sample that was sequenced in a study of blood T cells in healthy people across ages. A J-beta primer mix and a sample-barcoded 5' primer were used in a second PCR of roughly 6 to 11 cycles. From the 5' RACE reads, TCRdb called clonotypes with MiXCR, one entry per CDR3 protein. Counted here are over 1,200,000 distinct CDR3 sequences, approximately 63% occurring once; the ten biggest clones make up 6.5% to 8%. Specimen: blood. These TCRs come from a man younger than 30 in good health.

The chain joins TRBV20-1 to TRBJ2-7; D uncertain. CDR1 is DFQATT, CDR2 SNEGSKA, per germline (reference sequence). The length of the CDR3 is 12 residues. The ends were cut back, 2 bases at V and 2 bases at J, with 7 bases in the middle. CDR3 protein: CSARSRTYEQYF. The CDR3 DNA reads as TGCAGTGCTAGATCTAGAACCTACGAGCAGTACTTC.

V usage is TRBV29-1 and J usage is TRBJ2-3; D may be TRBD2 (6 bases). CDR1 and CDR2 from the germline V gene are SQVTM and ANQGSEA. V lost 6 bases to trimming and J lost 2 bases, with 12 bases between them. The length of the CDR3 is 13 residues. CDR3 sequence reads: CSVGGEFTDTQYF. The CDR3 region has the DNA TGCAGCGTCGGCGGGGAGTTCACAGATACGCAGTATTTT.

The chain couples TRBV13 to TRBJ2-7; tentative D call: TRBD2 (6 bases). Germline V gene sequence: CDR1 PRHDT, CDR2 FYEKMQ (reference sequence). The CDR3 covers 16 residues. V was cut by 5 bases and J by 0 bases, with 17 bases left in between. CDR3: CASSKEPGTGSYEQYF. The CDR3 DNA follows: TGTGCCAGCAGCAAAGAACCCGGGACTGGCTCCTACGAGCAGTACTTC. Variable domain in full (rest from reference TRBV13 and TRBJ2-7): AAGVIQSPRHLIKEKRETATLKCYPIPRHDTVYWYQQGPGQDPQFLISFYEKMQSDKGSIPDRFSAQQFSDYHSELNMSSLELGDSALYFCASSKEPGTGSYEQYFGPGTRLTVT.

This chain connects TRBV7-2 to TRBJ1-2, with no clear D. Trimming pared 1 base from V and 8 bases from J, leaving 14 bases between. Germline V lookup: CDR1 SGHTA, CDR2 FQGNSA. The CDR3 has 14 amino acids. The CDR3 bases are TGTGCCAGCAGCTTAGACTCCCCTACAGAGGGCTACACCTTC. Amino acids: CASSLDSPTEGYTF. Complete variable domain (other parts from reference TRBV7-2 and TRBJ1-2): GAGVSQSPSNKVTEKGKDVELRCDPISGHTALYWYRQSLGQGLEFLIYFQGNSAPDKSGLPSDRFSAERTGGSVSTLTIQRTQQEDSAVYLCASSLDSPTEGYTFGSGTRLTVV.

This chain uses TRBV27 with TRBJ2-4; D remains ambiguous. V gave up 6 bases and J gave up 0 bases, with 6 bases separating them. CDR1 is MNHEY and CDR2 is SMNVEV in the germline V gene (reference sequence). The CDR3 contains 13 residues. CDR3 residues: CASSNIAKNIQYF. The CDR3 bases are TGTGCCAGCAGCAATATAGCCAAAAACATTCAGTACTTC.

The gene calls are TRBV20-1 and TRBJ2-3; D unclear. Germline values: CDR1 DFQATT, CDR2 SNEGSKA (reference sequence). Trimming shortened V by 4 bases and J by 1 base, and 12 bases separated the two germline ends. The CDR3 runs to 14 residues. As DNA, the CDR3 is TGCAGTGCTACGCCTGGTTGGGGCACAGATACGCAGTATTTT. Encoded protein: CSATPGWGTDTQYF.

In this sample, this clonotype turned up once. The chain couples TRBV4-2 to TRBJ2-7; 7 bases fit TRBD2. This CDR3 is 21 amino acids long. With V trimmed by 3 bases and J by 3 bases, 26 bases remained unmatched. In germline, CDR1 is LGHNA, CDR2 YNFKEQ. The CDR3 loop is CASSQPPFWDYNGPGDYEQYF. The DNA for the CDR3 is TGTGCCAGCAGCCAGCCCCCCTTCTGGGACTACAACGGACCGGGGGACTACGAGCAGTACTTC.

The CDR3 DNA reads as TGTGCCACCAGCTCGGACAGAAGAAATGAGCAGTTCTTC. Residues: CATSSDRRNEQFF. This sequence joins TRBV15 and TRBJ2-1; D might be TRBD1 (6 bases). CDR3 size: 13 residues. Germline V gives CDR1 LNHNV, CDR2 YYDKDF (reference sequence). The V and J ends lost 5 bases and 7 bases respectively, with 12 bases between them.

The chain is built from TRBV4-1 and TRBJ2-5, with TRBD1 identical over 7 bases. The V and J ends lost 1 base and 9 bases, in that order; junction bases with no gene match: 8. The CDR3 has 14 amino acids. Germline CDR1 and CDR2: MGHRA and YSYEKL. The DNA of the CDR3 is TGCGCCAGCAGCCAAGCCGGGACAGTGTTTGCCCAGTACTTC. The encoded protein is CASSQAGTVFAQYF.

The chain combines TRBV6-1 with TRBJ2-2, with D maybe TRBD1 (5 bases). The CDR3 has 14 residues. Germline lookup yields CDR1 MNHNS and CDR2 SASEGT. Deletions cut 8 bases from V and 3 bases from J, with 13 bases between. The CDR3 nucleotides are TGTGCCAGCGAGGTGTCAGGGCACACCGGGGAGCTGTTTTTT. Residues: CASEVSGHTGELFF.

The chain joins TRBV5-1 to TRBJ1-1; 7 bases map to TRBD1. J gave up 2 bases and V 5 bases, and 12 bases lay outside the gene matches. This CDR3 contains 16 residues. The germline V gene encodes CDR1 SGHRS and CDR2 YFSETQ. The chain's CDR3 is CASRREGALINTEAFF. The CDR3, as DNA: TGCGCCAGCAGGCGGGAGGGGGCCCTCATAAACACTGAAGCTTTCTTT. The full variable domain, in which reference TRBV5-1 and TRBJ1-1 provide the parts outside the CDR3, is KAGVTQTPRYLIKTRGQQVTLSCSPISGHRSVSWYQQTPGQGLQFLFEYFSETQRNKGNFPGRFSGRQFSNSRSEMNVSTLELGDSALYLCASRREGALINTEAFFGQGTRLTVV.

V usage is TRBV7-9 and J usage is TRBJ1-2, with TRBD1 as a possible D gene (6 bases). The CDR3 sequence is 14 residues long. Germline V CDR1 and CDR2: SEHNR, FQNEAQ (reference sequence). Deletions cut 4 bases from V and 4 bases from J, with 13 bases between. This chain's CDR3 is CASSSGVGRYGYTF. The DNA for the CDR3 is TGTGCCAGCAGCTCAGGGGTTGGGCGCTATGGCTACACCTTC.

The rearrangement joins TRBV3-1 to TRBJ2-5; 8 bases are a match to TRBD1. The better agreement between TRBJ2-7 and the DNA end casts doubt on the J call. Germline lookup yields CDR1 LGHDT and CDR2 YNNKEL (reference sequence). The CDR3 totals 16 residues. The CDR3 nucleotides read TGTGCCAGCTCCACCTCTCGGACAGGGTGGGACTACGAGCAGTACTTC. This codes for CASSTSRTGWDYEQYF.

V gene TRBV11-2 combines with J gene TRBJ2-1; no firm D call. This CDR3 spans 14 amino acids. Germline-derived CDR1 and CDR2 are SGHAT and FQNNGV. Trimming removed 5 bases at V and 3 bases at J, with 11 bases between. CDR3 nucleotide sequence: TGTGCCAGCAGCGCCTTGGTCGGCTACAATGAGCAGTTCTTC. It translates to CASSALVGYNEQFF.

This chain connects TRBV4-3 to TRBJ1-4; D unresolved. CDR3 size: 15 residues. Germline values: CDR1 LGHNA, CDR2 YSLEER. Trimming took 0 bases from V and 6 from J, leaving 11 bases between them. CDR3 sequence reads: CASSQDSAVDEKLFF. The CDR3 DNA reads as TGCGCCAGCAGCCAAGATTCGGCAGTAGATGAAAAACTGTTTTTT.

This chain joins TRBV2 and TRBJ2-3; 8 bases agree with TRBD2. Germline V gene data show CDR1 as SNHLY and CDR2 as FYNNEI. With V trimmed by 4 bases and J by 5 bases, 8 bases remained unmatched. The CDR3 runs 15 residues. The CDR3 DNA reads TGTGCCAGCAGTGGGACTAGCCGGGTAAAAGATACGCAGTATTTT. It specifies CASSGTSRVKDTQYF.

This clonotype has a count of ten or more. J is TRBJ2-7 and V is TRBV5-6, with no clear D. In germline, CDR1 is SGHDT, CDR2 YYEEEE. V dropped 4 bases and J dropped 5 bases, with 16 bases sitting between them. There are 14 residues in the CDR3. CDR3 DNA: TGTGCCAGCAGCCGAAACAGTCAAGGTGACGAGCAGTACTTC. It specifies CASSRNSQGDEQYF.

The CDR3 is CASSAGGFTYEQYF. The CDR3 DNA reads as TGCGCCAGCAGCGCCGGGGGGTTCACCTACGAGCAGTACTTC. The V call is TRBV5-1, the J call TRBJ2-7, with TRBD2 matching 7 bases. Unmatched junction bases numbered 6, after V lost 4 bases and J lost 2 bases. The CDR3 is made up of 14 amino acids. The germline V gene has CDR1 SGHRS and CDR2 YFSETQ.

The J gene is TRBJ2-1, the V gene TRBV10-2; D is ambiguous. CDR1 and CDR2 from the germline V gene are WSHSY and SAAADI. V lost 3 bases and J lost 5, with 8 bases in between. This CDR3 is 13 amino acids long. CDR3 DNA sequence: TGCGCCAGCAGTGAAACTACTAACAATGAGCAGTTCTTC. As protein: CASSETTNNEQFF.

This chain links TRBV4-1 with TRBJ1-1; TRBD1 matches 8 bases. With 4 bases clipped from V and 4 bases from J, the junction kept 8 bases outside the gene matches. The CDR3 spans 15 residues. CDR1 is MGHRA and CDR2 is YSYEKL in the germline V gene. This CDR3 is CASSRTGIFSTEAFF. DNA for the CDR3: TGCGCCAGCAGCCGGACAGGGATATTTTCCACTGAAGCTTTCTTT.

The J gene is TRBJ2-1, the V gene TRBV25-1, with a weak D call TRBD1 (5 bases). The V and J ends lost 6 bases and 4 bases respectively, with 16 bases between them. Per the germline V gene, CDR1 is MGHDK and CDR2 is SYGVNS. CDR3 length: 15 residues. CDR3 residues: CASSKTENPYNEQFF. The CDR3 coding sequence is TGTGCCAGCAGCAAGACAGAGAACCCGTACAATGAGCAGTTCTTC.

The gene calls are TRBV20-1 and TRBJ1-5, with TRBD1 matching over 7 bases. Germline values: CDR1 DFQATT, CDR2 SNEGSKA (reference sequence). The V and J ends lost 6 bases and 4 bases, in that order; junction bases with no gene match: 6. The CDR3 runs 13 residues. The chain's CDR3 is CSASGTDNQPQHF. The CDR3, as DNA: TGCAGTGCCTCCGGGACAGATAATCAGCCCCAGCATTTT.

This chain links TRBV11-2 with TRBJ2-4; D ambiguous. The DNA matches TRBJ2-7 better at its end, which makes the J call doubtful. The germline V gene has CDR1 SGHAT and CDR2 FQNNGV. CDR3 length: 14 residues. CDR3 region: CASSLEGWSYEQYF. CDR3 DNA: TGTGCCAGCAGCTTAGAGGGTTGGAGCTACGAGCAGTACTTC.

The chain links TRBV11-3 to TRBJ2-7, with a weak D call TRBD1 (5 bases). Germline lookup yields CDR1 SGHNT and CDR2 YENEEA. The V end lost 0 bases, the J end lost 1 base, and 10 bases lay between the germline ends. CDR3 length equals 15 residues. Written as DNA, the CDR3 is TGTGCCAGCAGCTTAGATACAGGCGCTTCCTACGAGCAGTACTTC. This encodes CASSLDTGASYEQYF.

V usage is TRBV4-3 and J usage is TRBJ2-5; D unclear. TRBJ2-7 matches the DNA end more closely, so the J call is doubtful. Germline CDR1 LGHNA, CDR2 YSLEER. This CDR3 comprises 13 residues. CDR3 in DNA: TGCGCCAGCAGCCAAGATAATGGGTCCGAGCAGTACTTC. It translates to CASSQDNGSEQYF.

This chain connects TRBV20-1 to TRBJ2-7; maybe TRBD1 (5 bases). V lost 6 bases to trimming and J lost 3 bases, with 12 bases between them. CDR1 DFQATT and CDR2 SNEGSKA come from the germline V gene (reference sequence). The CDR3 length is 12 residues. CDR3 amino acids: CSALPRVYEQYF. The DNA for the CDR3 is TGCAGTGCCTTGCCCAGGGTCTACGAGCAGTACTTC.

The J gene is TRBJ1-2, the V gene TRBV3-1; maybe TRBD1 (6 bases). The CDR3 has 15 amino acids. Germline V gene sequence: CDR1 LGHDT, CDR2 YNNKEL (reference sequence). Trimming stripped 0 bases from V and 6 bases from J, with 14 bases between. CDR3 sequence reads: CASSQDHGQRDGYTF. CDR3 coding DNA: TGTGCCAGCAGCCAAGATCACGGACAGCGGGATGGCTACACCTTC.

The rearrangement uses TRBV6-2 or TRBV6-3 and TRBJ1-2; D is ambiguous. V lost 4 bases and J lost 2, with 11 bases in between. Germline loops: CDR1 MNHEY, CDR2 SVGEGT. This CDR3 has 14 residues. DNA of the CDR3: TGTGCCAGCAGTTCGGACGGGTCGAACTATGGCTACACCTTC. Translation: CASSSDGSNYGYTF.